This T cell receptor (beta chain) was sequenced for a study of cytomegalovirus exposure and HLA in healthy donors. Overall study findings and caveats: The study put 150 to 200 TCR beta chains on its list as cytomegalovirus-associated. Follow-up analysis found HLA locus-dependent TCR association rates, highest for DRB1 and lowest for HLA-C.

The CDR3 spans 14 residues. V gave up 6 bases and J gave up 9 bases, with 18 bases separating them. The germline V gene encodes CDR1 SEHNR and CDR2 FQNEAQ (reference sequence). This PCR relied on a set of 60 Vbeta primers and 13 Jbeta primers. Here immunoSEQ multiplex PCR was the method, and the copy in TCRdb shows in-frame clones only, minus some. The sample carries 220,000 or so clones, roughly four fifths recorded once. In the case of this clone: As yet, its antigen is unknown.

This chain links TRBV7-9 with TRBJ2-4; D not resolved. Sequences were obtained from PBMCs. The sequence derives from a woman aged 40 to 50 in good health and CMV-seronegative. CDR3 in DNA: TGTGCCAGCAGTGGAGCTGCCCGCCGCGGCATTCAGTACTTC. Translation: CASSGAARRGIQYF.